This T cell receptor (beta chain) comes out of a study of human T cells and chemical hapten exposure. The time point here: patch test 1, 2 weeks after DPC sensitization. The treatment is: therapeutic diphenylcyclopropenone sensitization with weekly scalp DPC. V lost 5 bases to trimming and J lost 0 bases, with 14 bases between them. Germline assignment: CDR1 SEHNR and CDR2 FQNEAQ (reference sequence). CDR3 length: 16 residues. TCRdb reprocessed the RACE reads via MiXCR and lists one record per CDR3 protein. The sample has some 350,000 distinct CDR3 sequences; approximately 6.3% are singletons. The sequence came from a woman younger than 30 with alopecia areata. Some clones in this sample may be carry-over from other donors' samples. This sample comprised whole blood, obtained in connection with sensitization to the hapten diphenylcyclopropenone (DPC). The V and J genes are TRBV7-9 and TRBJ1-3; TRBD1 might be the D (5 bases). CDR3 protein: CASSPGTFSSGNTIYF. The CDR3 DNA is TGTGCCAGCAGCCCAGGGACTTTCAGCTCTGGAAACACCATATATTTT.